This T cell receptor (beta chain) appears in the sequencing data of a study of cytomegalovirus exposure and HLA in healthy donors. Study details: Earlier, roughly 120 million unique TCR beta sequences were recovered from 200 million or so T cells by an analysis.

The PCR was carried out with 60 Vbeta primers and 13 Jbeta primers. Profiling relied on immunoSEQ multiplex PCR, and the TCRdb table lists in-frame clones only, not all of them. The sample gives about 79,000 clones, less than 80% of which show up once; 7.5% to 9.5% is in the top ten. Germline loops: CDR1 SGHRS, CDR2 YFSETQ. The junction had 12 bases not matched to a gene; V was cut back by 1 base and J by 15 bases. There are 14 residues in the CDR3. The chain links TRBV5-1 to TRBJ2-1, with 8 bases fitting TRBD2. The TCR was taken from a man in his forties in good health and CMV-seropositive. Sequencing input: PBMCs. The CDR3 loop reads CASSLPASGRPPFF. The CDR3 coding sequence is TGCGCCAGCAGCTTGCCGGCTAGCGGGCGACCCCCGTTCTTC.